A selection of T cell receptor beta chains follows, all from one sample in a study of metastatic and nonmetastatic thyroid tumors. TCRdb reprocessed the PCR reads via MiXCR. The sample holds around 29,000 clones; around 25% are singletons and the top ten take more than 14%. Sequencing was done on a sample of blood. The receptors were gathered from a female donor with papillary thyroid cancer or a benign thyroid nodule (not recorded which). Some clones in this sample may be carry-over from other donors' samples. CDR3s include the opening cysteine and the closing phenylalanine or tryptophan. The order of the fields is J gene, D gene, V gene, clone size, CDR3 protein, CDR3 DNA. The D gene is left open where the match is weak. Clone sizes are given selectively: once, few, many, or a class where the clone is expanded.

TRBJ2-1 | TRBD2 | TRBV24-1 | many | CATSDKGLAGEQFF | TGTGCCACCAGTGACAAGGGACTAGCAGGTGAGCAGTTCTTC
TRBJ2-3 | TRBD2 | TRBV19 | few | CASSLLAGVADTQYF | TGTGCCAGTAGTCTTCTGGCGGGAGTGGCAGATACGCAGTATTTT
TRBJ1-5 | . | TRBV10-3 | many | CAISESEENQPQHF | TGTGCCATCAGTGAGTCCGAGGAAAATCAGCCCCAGCATTTT
TRBJ2-3 | . | TRBV6-2/TRBV6-3 | few | CASGYSIRSGATGTQYF | TGTGCCAGCGGTTACTCGATCCGGTCGGGAGCAACAGGTACGCAGTATTTT
TRBJ1-1 | . | TRBV12-3/TRBV12-4 | . | CASSFHKVNTEAFF | TGTGCCAGCAGTTTCCACAAAGTAAACACTGAAGCTTTCTTT
TRBJ2-5 | TRBD1 | TRBV6-2/TRBV6-3 | . | CASSYPGQGYETQYF | TGTGCCAGCAGTTACCCGGGACAGGGATACGAGACCCAGTACTTC
TRBJ2-1 | . | TRBV7-6 | . | CASSLLLTGNEQFF | TGTGCCAGCAGCTTACTACTAACTGGCAATGAGCAGTTCTTC
TRBJ2-4 | TRBD2 | TRBV27 | many | CASRLAGGENIQYF | TGTGCCAGCAGGCTAGCGGGAGGAGAAAACATTCAGTACTTC
TRBJ1-2 | . | TRBV5-1 | . | CASSLLGTGTNYGYTF | TGCGCCAGCAGCTTGTTAGGAACAGGGACCAACTATGGCTACACCTTC
TRBJ2-1 | TRBD2 | TRBV6-1 | few | CASDQHVAGERNEQFF | TGTGCCAGCGACCAACATGTAGCGGGAGAGCGGAATGAGCAGTTCTTC
TRBJ1-5 | TRBD1 | TRBV19 | many | CASSSRDRGYQPQHF | TGTGCCAGTAGTTCCCGAGACAGGGGGTATCAGCCCCAGCATTTT
TRBJ1-1 | . | TRBV25-1 | many | CASSVSTEAFF | TGTGCCAGCAGTGTATCCACTGAAGCTTTCTTT
TRBJ2-7 | . | TRBV19 | . | CDSSIGITYEQYF | TGTGACAGTAGTATCGGGATCACCTACGAGCAGTACTTC
TRBJ1-2 | . | TRBV5-1 | many | CASSLGTGRGYGYTF | TGCGCCAGCAGCTTGGGGACCGGGAGGGGCTATGGCTACACCTTC
TRBJ1-2 | TRBD1 | TRBV6-2/TRBV6-3 | medium-sized | CASTGTGDYGYTF | TGTGCCAGCACGGGGACAGGTGACTATGGCTACACCTTC
TRBJ2-3 | . | TRBV24-1 | many | CATSEGTDTQYF | TGTGCCACCAGTGAAGGCACAGATACGCAGTATTTT
TRBJ2-3 | . | TRBV5-1 | . | CASSPEGTSDTQYF | TGCGCCAGCAGCCCGGAGGGGACATCAGATACGCAGTATTTT
TRBJ1-2 | TRBD1 | TRBV19 | many | CASSTGTGIYGYTF | TGTGCCAGTAGTACCGGGACAGGGATCTATGGCTACACCTTC
TRBJ1-2 | . | TRBV19 | . | CASSMALYGYTF | TGTGCCAGTAGTATGGCCCTCTATGGCTACACCTTC
TRBJ2-7 | . | TRBV13 | . | CSSSLGVTSSYEQYF | TGTTCCAGCAGCTTAGGCGTGACATCCTCCTACGAGCAGTACTTC
TRBJ2-2 | TRBD2 | TRBV11-3 | many | CASSLDPGGAGELFF | TGTGCCAGCAGCTTAGATCCGGGGGGAGCCGGGGAGCTGTTTTTT
TRBJ2-7 | . | TRBV20-1 | . | CSAKARLTYEQYF | TGCAGTGCTAAGGCACGCTTGACCTACGAGCAGTACTTC
TRBJ2-1 | TRBD2 | TRBV20-1 | . | CSARAWGGSVGPYNEQFF | TGCAGTGCTAGGGCCTGGGGCGGGAGTGTGGGACCCTACAATGAGCAGTTCTTC
TRBJ1-2 | . | TRBV30 | . | CAWSPGASNYGYTF | TGTGCCTGGAGTCCGGGAGCCTCTAACTATGGCTACACCTTC
TRBJ2-2 | TRBD1 | TRBV6-6 | few | CASSYIWTGNTGELFF | TGTGCCAGCAGTTATATTTGGACAGGGAACACCGGGGAGCTGTTTTTT
TRBJ1-2 | TRBD1 | TRBV5-1 | . | CASSGQGLEGYTF | TGCGCCAGCAGCGGACAGGGGTTGGAGGGCTACACCTTC
TRBJ1-5 | TRBD1 | TRBV24-1 | . | CATTTSWASADRGRTCQPQHF | TGTGCCACCACGACCAGCTGGGCCTCCGCGGACAGGGGGCGGACCTGTCAGCCCCAGCATTTT